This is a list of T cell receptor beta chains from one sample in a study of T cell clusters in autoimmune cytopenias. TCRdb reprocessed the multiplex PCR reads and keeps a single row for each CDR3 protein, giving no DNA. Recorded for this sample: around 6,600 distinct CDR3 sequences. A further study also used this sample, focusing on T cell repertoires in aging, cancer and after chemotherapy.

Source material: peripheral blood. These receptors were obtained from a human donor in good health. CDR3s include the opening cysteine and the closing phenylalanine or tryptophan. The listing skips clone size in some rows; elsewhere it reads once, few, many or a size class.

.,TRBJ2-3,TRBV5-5,CASQAAGRTDTQYF
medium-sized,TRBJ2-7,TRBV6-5,CASSPPGRVRLEQYF
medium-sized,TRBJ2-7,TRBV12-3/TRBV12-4,CASSLGGSSYEQYF
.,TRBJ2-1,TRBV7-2,CASSLAAKLEQFF
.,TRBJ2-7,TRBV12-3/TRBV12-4,CASSRGGDEQYF
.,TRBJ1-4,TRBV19,CASSWPGMNEKLFF
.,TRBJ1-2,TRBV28,CASSLGQGYGYTF
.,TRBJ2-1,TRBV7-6,CASSLQGTSYNEQFF
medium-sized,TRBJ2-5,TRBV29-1,CSVEEQGTQYF
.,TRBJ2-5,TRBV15,CATSRGNSGAGETQYF
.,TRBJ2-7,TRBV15,CATSRNSGTYEQYF
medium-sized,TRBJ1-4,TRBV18,CASSPQATNEKLFF
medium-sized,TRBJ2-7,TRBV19,CASSIGGRGYEQYF
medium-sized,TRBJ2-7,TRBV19,CASSITSGTYEQYF
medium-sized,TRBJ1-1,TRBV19,CASSRTVNTEAFF
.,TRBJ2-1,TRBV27,CASSRQGAGNEQFF
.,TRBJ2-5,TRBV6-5,CASRLRGPPGAETQYF
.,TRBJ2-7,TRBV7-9,CASSSLRVGYEQYF
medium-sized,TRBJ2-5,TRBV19,CASSIVGSGPQETQYF
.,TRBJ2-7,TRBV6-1,CASSEGGGYDEQYF
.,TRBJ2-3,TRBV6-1,CASRPQAASTDTQYF
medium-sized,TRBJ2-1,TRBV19,CASRDSILVNEQFF
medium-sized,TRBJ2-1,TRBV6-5,CASSYSKGGIDNEQFF
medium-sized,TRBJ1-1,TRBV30,CAWRTRGHQNTEAFF
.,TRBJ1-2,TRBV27,CASRTRQGDHGYTF
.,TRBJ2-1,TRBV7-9,CASSFGLAGYNEQFF